The 22 T cell receptor beta chains listed next were all sequenced from one sample in a study of blood T cell repertoires in COVID-19. Sequencing was performed with immunoSEQ multiplex PCR; in TCRdb, only in-frame clones are kept and a portion is missing. This table has almost 500,000 clones, 70% to 90% appearing once. The sequencing sample was made of PBMCs or T cells enriched from blood (not recorded which). These receptor sequences come from a woman aged 55-75 years who had recovered from COVID-19.

The gene calls are TRBV18 and TRBJ1-4; tentative D call: TRBD1 (6 bases). V lost 4 bases and J lost 5, with 14 bases in between. CDR3 length equals 15 residues. Germline CDR1 KGHSH, CDR2 LQKENI. The CDR3 region is CASSLYSGQNEKLFF. CDR3 DNA: TGTGCCAGCTCACTTTACTCCGGACAGAATGAAAAACTGTTTTTT.

The rearrangement joins TRBV5-1 to TRBJ1-1, with a weak D call TRBD1 (5 bases). Germline values: CDR1 SGHRS, CDR2 YFSETQ. CDR3 length: 15 amino acids. Trimming took 3 bases from V and 1 from J, leaving 13 bases between them. The CDR3 region is CASSSTPTENTEAFF. DNA of the CDR3: TGCGCCAGCAGCTCAACTCCGACAGAGAACACTGAAGCTTTCTTT.

The J gene is TRBJ2-7, the V gene TRBV6-5; weak D call: TRBD1 (5 bases). The germline gives CDR1 MNHEY, CDR2 SVGAGI. This CDR3 region has 15 residues. V dropped 2 bases and J dropped 5 bases, with 16 bases sitting between them. The chain's CDR3 is CASSYRGRVPDEQYF. The CDR3 coding sequence is TGTGCCAGCAGTTACAGGGGCAGGGTACCGGACGAGCAGTACTTC.

This chain connects TRBV28 to TRBJ1-1; D gene uncertain. CDR3 length: 13 residues. Germline-derived CDR1 and CDR2 are MDHEN and SYDVKM. V was clipped by 7 bases and J by 3 bases, with 12 bases between them. The CDR3 reads CASMRLLYTEAFF. As DNA, the CDR3 is TGTGCCAGCATGAGACTACTCTACACTGAAGCTTTCTTT.

The chain recombines TRBV3-1 (or the pseudogene TRBV3-2) with TRBJ1-2, with TRBD1 matching 11 bases. Germline lookup yields CDR1 LGHDT and CDR2 YNNKEL (reference sequence). Trimming at V came to 3 bases and at J to 6 bases, leaving 3 bases not matched to a gene. This CDR3 region has 14 residues. The CDR3 nucleotides are TGTGCCAGCAGCCATGGGACAGGGGGAAATGGCTACACCTTC. Residues: CASSHGTGGNGYTF.

This chain connects TRBV2 to TRBJ1-1; 7 nucleotides align to TRBD1. CDR1 is SNHLY and CDR2 is FYNNEI in the germline V gene. The CDR3 spans 16 residues. J gave up 5 bases and V 1 base, and 10 bases lay outside the gene matches. CDR3 sequence: CASSEVPTGLGTEAFF. The DNA for the CDR3 is TGTGCCAGCAGTGAAGTGCCGACAGGGCTAGGGACTGAAGCTTTCTTT.

CDR3 sequence (DNA): TGTGCCAGCAGCTCCTTCGGTTCTGATTCACCCCTCCACTTT. It is translated as CASSSFGSDSPLHF. The V gene is TRBV3-1 (or the pseudogene TRBV3-2), the J gene TRBJ1-6; D is unclear. Germline CDR1 is LGHDT and CDR2 is YNNKEL (reference sequence). Trimming removed 5 bases at V and 8 bases at J, with 13 bases between. The CDR3 has 14 residues.

A few counts support this clone. This chain joins TRBV29-1 and TRBJ1-1, with D possibly TRBD1 on 6 matching bases. This CDR3 is 14 amino acids long. Looked up from germline, CDR1 is SQVTM and CDR2 is ANQGSEA. The V end was cut by 8 bases, the J end by 0 bases, with 16 bases between. The CDR3, as DNA: TGCAGCACCCGACAGGTACTCATGAACACTGAAGCTTTCTTT. Amino acid sequence: CSTRQVLMNTEAFF.

The genes are TRBV6-5 and TRBJ1-2, with D possibly matching TRBD1 (5 bases). Between the trimmed V and J ends, which lost 2 bases and 0 bases, there was a span of 10 bases. The CDR3 loop spans 15 amino acids. Per germline, CDR1 MNHEY and CDR2 SVGAGI. The CDR3 DNA reads as TGTGCCAGCAGTTACGGAGACAGTTCTAACTATGGCTACACCTTC. It translates to CASSYGDSSNYGYTF.

V usage is TRBV19 and J usage is TRBJ1-1, with TRBD1 matching 7 bases. The trim removed 7 bases at V and 5 bases at J, leaving 10 bases unmatched. The CDR3 sequence is 14 residues long. Looked up from germline, CDR1 is LNHDA and CDR2 is SQIVND (reference sequence). The CDR3 sequence: CASTLDRLGTEAFF. The CDR3 nucleotides are TGTGCCAGTACCTTGGACAGGTTGGGGACTGAAGCTTTCTTT.

The V gene is TRBV6-5, the J gene TRBJ2-7, with 7 bases identical to TRBD1. Germline assignment: CDR1 MNHEY and CDR2 SVGAGI. CDR3 length: 14 amino acids. The junction had 12 bases not matched to a gene; V was cut back by 10 bases and J by 3 bases. CDR3 region: CATALTGFFYEQYV. Here the CDR3 DNA reads TGTGCCACCGCCCTGACAGGGTTCTTCTACGAGCAGTACGTC.

The V call is TRBV5-4, the J call TRBJ2-7; the match to TRBD1 covers 7 bases. Germline trimming cut 0 bases from V and 6 bases from J; bases unmatched to any gene: 6. Germline CDR1 is SGHNT and CDR2 is YYREEE (reference sequence). This CDR3 has 14 amino acids. CDR3 DNA sequence: TGTGCCAGCAGCTTGGATAGGGGGCGCAGCGAGCAGTACTTC. Protein: CASSLDRGRSEQYF.

The rearrangement links TRBV2 to TRBJ2-2; D perhaps matches TRBD2 (6 bases). The CDR3 totals 15 residues. Trimming shortened V by 0 bases and J by 6 bases, and 11 bases separated the two germline ends. Germline V gene sequence: CDR1 SNHLY, CDR2 FYNNEI. The CDR3 sequence: CASSEASGVAGELFF. CDR3 DNA: TGTGCCAGCAGTGAAGCTTCGGGGGTGGCCGGGGAGCTGTTTTTT. Together with reference TRBV2 and TRBJ2-2, the CDR3 gives the full variable domain: EPEVTQTPSHQVTQMGQEVILRCVPISNHLYFYWYRQILGQKVEFLVSFYNNEISEKSEIFDDQFSVERPDGSNFTLKIRSTKLEDSAMYFCASSEASGVAGELFFGEGSRLTVL.

The V call is TRBV6-5, the J call TRBJ2-7; 7 bases agree with TRBD2. Per the germline V gene, CDR1 is MNHEY and CDR2 is SVGAGI. The CDR3 spans 12 residues. With 8 bases clipped from V and 3 bases from J, the junction kept 4 bases outside the gene matches. The chain's CDR3 is CASAERGYEQYV. The CDR3 bases are TGTGCCAGCGCGGAGCGGGGCTACGAGCAGTACGTC.

This chain joins TRBV2 and TRBJ2-7; D possibly corresponds to TRBD1 (6 bases). The V gene lost 5 bases and the J gene lost 2 bases, with 19 bases spanning the gap. The germline V gene encodes CDR1 SNHLY and CDR2 FYNNEI. The CDR3 has 16 amino acids. CDR3 in amino acids: CASSLSYGTIAYEQYF. For the CDR3, the DNA is TGTGCCAGCAGTTTAAGCTACGGGACAATCGCCTACGAGCAGTACTTC.

The chain couples TRBV7-9 to TRBJ1-1, with D possibly being TRBD1 (6 bases). The CDR3 length is 15 residues. CDR1 SEHNR and CDR2 FQNEAQ come from the germline V gene (reference sequence). Trimming took 5 bases from V and 3 from J, leaving 16 bases between them. The CDR3 DNA sequence: TGTGCCAGCAGCATCTACAGGGTGCAGGACACTGAAGCTTTCTTT. Amino acids: CASSIYRVQDTEAFF.

This chain joins TRBV5-1 and TRBJ1-6; D call uncertain. Germline assignment: CDR1 SGHRS and CDR2 YFSETQ. Trimming took 1 base from V and 6 from J, leaving 8 bases between them. The CDR3 is made up of 14 amino acids. CDR3 bases: TGCGCCAGCAGCTTGAGTCTCAGTAATTCACCCCTCCACTTT. Protein: CASSLSLSNSPLHF.

The chain has TRBV10-3 and TRBJ2-1; no firm D call. CDR1 ENHRY and CDR2 SYGVKD come from the germline V gene. V dropped 2 bases and J dropped 0 bases, with 8 bases sitting between them. The CDR3 has 15 amino acids. In DNA form, the CDR3 reads TGTGCCATCAGTGAGGGCGGCGGCTCCTACAATGAGCAGTTCTTC. Protein product: CAISEGGGSYNEQFF.

The sample holds one count of this clone. The chain employs TRBV5-1 and TRBJ2-7, with TRBD2 matching over 7 bases. The length of the CDR3 is 13 residues. CDR1 is SGHRS, CDR2 YFSETQ, per germline. V shed 7 bases, J shed 3 bases, and the junction held 7 bases outside the gene matches. The CDR3 DNA is TGCGCCAGCTACCCGGCGGGGGACTACGAGCAGTACGTC. This encodes CASYPAGDYEQYV.

This clone has just one count. The gene calls are TRBV11-3 and TRBJ2-7; 11 bases align to TRBD2. CDR1 is SGHNT and CDR2 is YENEEA in the germline V gene. This CDR3 comprises 15 residues. V was pared by 5 bases and J by 6 bases, with 9 bases of the junction left unmatched. DNA for the CDR3: TGTGCCAGCAGCCCCAGACTAGCGGGGAGAGGCGAGCAGTACTTC. It is translated as CASSPRLAGRGEQYF.

This clone was detected once. V usage is TRBV24-1 and J usage is TRBJ2-1, with a tentative D call TRBD2 (5 bases). This CDR3 region has 13 residues. Germline lookup yields CDR1 KGHDR and CDR2 SFDVKD. V lost 4 bases to trimming and J lost 10 bases, with 13 bases between them. The CDR3 sequence: CATSDLARGEQFF. In DNA form, the CDR3 reads TGTGCCACCAGTGACCTAGCCCGGGGAGAGCAGTTCTTC.

The rearrangement joins TRBV6-1 to TRBJ1-2; TRBD1 agrees at 10 bases. CDR1 and CDR2 from the germline V gene are MNHNS and SASEGT. The CDR3 covers 17 residues. V was pared by 4 bases and J by 0 bases, with 8 bases of the junction left unmatched. The CDR3 spells CASSVETGGPTNYGYTF. For the CDR3, the DNA is TGTGCCAGCAGTGTGGAGACAGGGGGCCCTACTAACTATGGCTACACCTTC.